Detailed here is one T cell receptor (beta chain). A J-beta primer mix and a sample-barcoded 5' primer were used in a second PCR of roughly 6 to 11 cycles. Paired-end reads containing CDR3 totaled no fewer than 2.5 million for each sample. In TCRdb, the 5' RACE reads were re-called with MiXCR into one record per CDR3 protein. Of under 750,000 distinct CDR3 sequences listed, around half are singletons. Each sample yielded at least 5.5 micrograms of PBMC total RNA. The data originate from a study of blood T cells in healthy people across ages. The CDR3 sequence is 14 residues long. Between the trimmed V and J ends, which lost 0 bases and 5 bases, there was a span of 6 bases. The germline V gene encodes CDR1 SGHRS and CDR2 YFSETQ.

The rearrangement joins TRBV5-1 to TRBJ1-6; D is uncertain. Source material: blood. The sequence derives from a man older than 75 in good health. The DNA of the CDR3 is TGCGCCAGCAGCTTGGACGGAGATAATTCACCCCTCCACTTT. Translating it yields CASSLDGDNSPLHF. Full variable domain (missing parts from reference TRBV5-1 and TRBJ1-6): KAGVTQTPRYLIKTRGQQVTLSCSPISGHRSVSWYQQTPGQGLQFLFEYFSETQRNKGNFPGRFSGRQFSNSRSEMNVSTLELGDSALYLCASSLDGDNSPLHFGNGTRLTVT.